The 11 T cell receptor beta chains below were found in one sample sequenced in a study of control samples from healthy donors and cancer patients. The assay was immunoSEQ multiplex PCR, and TCRdb's table has in-frame clones only and misses some. The sample holds around 150,000 clones, 96% seen once. The sequencing input was blood. The source is a young woman in good health.

In this sample, this clone turned up once. This sequence joins TRBV27 and TRBJ2-2, with a possible D match to TRBD2 (6 bases). V was pared by 1 base and J by 6 bases, with 6 bases between. The germline CDR1 and CDR2 sequences are MNHEY and SMNVEV (reference sequence). The CDR3 spans 13 residues. The CDR3 bases are TGTGCCAGCAGTTTATGGAGGGCCGGGGAGCTGTTTTTT. Amino acids: CASSLWRAGELFF.

The V and J genes are TRBV21-1 and TRBJ1-1. TRBV21-1 is a recognized pseudogene. The length of the CDR3 is 15 residues. CDR3 amino acids: CASSRTAGMNTEAFF. CDR3 nucleotides: TGTGCCAGCAGCAGGACCGCCGGCATGAACACTGAAGCTTTCTTT.

This chain joins TRBV5-4 and TRBJ2-5; perhaps TRBD2 as D (7 bases). Trimming shortened V by 3 bases and J by 4 bases, and 13 bases separated the two germline ends. CDR3 length equals 14 residues. Germline values: CDR1 SGHNT, CDR2 YYREEE (reference sequence). The CDR3 coding sequence is TGTGCCAGCAGCTCGGCGCGGGGGCGAGAGACCCAGTACTTC. Its protein product is CASSSARGRETQYF.

This chain links TRBV27 with TRBJ2-7; D is possibly TRBD1 or TRBD2 (5 bases each). There are 13 residues in the CDR3. The germline V and J ends were trimmed by 2 bases and 7 bases, with 12 bases remaining between them. Germline-derived CDR1 and CDR2 are MNHEY and SMNVEV (reference sequence). CDR3 sequence reads: CASSLTGEREQYF. The DNA for the CDR3 is TGTGCCAGCAGTTTAACAGGTGAGCGGGAGCAGTACTTC.

The table lists this clone with a count of one. The chain recombines TRBV25-1 with TRBJ2-5, with 9 bases aligning to TRBD1. The CDR3 has 14 residues. V was clipped by 2 bases and J by 2 bases; unmatched bases: 0. The germline gives CDR1 MGHDK, CDR2 SYGVNS. CDR3 bases: TGTGCCAGCAGTGAAGGGACAGGGCAAGAGACCCAGTACTTC. It specifies CASSEGTGQETQYF.

The rearrangement joins TRBV5-5 to TRBJ2-5, with a weak D call TRBD2 (6 bases). There are 12 residues in the CDR3. Germline V lookup: CDR1 SGHKS, CDR2 YYEKEE (reference sequence). Deletions cut 6 bases from V and 5 bases from J, with 11 bases between. As DNA, the CDR3 is TGTGCCAGCACCACACGGGGGGAGACCCAGTACTTC. This translates into CASTTRGETQYF.

The V and J genes are TRBV14 and TRBJ1-1; no definite D call. The CDR3 sequence is 11 residues long. Trimming removed 6 bases at V and 11 bases at J, with 13 bases between. Germline V CDR1 and CDR2: SGHDN, FVKESK. The CDR3 here is CASRGLKLAFF. As DNA, the CDR3 is TGTGCCAGCAGAGGACTCAAATTGGCTTTCTTT.

The chain is built from TRBV9 and TRBJ2-2; D remains ambiguous. Germline V lookup: CDR1 SGDLS, CDR2 YYNGEE. The CDR3 is 14 residues long. Trimming left V 0 bases short and J 3 bases short, with 6 bases between. The CDR3 loop reads CASSVGVDTGELFF. In DNA, the CDR3 is TGTGCCAGCAGCGTAGGGGTAGACACCGGGGAGCTGTTTTTT.

This clone was recorded only once. The genes are TRBV7-9 and TRBJ1-5, with 10 positions matching TRBD1. The CDR3 runs 16 residues. V shed 5 bases and J 2 bases; nucleotides not matched to a gene: 6. The germline CDR1 and CDR2 sequences are SEHNR and FQNEAQ (reference sequence). DNA for the CDR3: TGTGCCAGCAGCCTGTGGACAGGGGGAGGCAATCAGCCCCAGCATTTT. It encodes CASSLWTGGGNQPQHF. Drawing the rest from reference TRBV7-9 and TRBJ1-5, the complete variable domain is DTGVSQNPRHKITKRGQNVTFRCDPISEHNRLYWYRQTLGQGPEFLTYFQNEAQLEKSRLLSDRFSAERPKGSFSTLEIQRTEQGDSAMYLCASSLWTGGGNQPQHFGDGTRLSIL.

This rearrangement joins TRBV30 to TRBJ1-6; 7 positions agree with TRBD1. The length of the CDR3 is 14 residues. Germline CDR1 is GTSNPN and CDR2 is SVGIG (reference sequence). Trimming removed 8 bases from V and 6 bases from J; junction bases left unmatched: 10. The DNA of the CDR3 is TGTGCCGGGATAACAGGGGACGGTAATTCACCCCTCCACTTT. It yields the protein CAGITGDGNSPLHF.

The rearrangement links TRBV11-3 to TRBJ1-1, with D hard to call. Trimming cost V 2 bases and J 4 bases, with 8 bases left between them. This CDR3 spans 13 amino acids. CDR1 is SGHNT and CDR2 is YENEEA in the germline V gene. CDR3 nucleotide sequence: TGTGCCAGCAGCTTAAGTCAGACCACTGAAGCTTTCTTT. Its translation is CASSLSQTTEAFF.